This T cell receptor (beta chain) was recorded in a study of blood T cell repertoires in COVID-19. About the research overall: Acute and convalescent COVID-19 samples came from the United States, Italy and Spain. The analysed material was cDNA or gDNA that came from T cells, B-cell-depleted T cells, or PBMCs.

Per the authors' pipeline: The authors estimated nucleated cell counts from reference gene primer amplification. TCRdb's table, derived via immunoSEQ multiplex PCR, lists solely in-frame clones and lacks some. That table supplies the V and J calls and clone size; D and trimming were determined from the DNA. The sample records about 160,000 clones, less than 85% being singletons. With 3 bases removed from V and 5 bases from J, the gap between germline ends came to 20 bases. From germline, CDR1 is LGHNA and CDR2 YSLEER. The CDR3 is 16 residues long. The clonotype was recovered from a human donor with acute or convalescent COVID-19. The donor label of this sample is uncertain. The source material was peripheral blood. The rearrangement uses TRBV4-3 and TRBJ2-7; the D gene is possibly TRBD2 (6 bases). CDR3 DNA sequence: TGCGCCAGCAGCCAGGAAGGAGGGCAGGGTCTCCACGAGCAGTACTTC. This sequence encodes CASSQEGGQGLHEQYF.